These T cell receptor beta chains were read from a single sample in a study of T-cell memory formation after mild COVID-19. TCRdb reprocessed the 5' RACE reads with MiXCR, giving one entry per CDR3 protein. Altogether under 200,000 distinct CDR3 sequences are present, approximately 10% being singletons, with the ten largest covering around 3.8%. Sample: PBMCs or a T cell subset sorted from them (not recorded which). The receptor set was obtained from a young man who had mild COVID-19 (a few samples of this study predate the infection). Cell type and time point are not known. Each CDR3 is given with its conserved first and last residue. D genes are given only for firm matches. Only part of the rows carry a size: once, few, many, or a class if the clone is expanded.

j_gene	abundance	v_gene	d_gene	CDR3aa	CDR3nt
TRBJ2-1	many	TRBV20-1	TRBD2	CSARGGGAYNEQFF	TGCAGTGCTAGAGGCGGGGGGGCCTACAATGAGCAGTTCTTC
TRBJ1-1	.	TRBV5-1	.	CASSLVTNTEAFF	TGCGCCAGCAGCTTGGTAACAAACACTGAAGCTTTCTTT
TRBJ2-3	many	TRBV12-3/TRBV12-4	TRBD1	CASSSGPFRDRRSTDTQYF	TGTGCCAGCAGTTCGGGACCGTTCCGGGACAGAAGGAGCACAGATACGCAGTATTTT
TRBJ2-2	many	TRBV6-2/TRBV6-3	.	CASSSRPSRLNTGELFF	TGTGCCAGCAGTTCCCGCCCATCTAGACTGAACACCGGGGAGCTGTTTTTT
TRBJ2-2	.	TRBV28	TRBD1	CASSLTTGGGELFF	TGTGCCAGCAGTTTAACGACAGGGGGCGGGGAGCTGTTTTTT
TRBJ1-1	few	TRBV3-1	.	CASCDQNTEAFF	TGTGCCAGTTGTGATCAGAACACTGAAGCTTTCTTT
TRBJ2-5	many	TRBV14	.	CASSHQETQYF	TGTGCCAGCAGCCACCAAGAGACCCAGTACTTC
TRBJ1-6	few	TRBV11-2	.	CASSFQGTGTPLHF	TGTGCCAGCAGCTTCCAGGGTACGGGGACACCCCTCCACTTT
TRBJ1-1	.	TRBV7-9	.	CASSTQGTEAFF	TGTGCCAGCAGCACTCAGGGGACTGAAGCTTTCTTT
TRBJ1-4	.	TRBV20-1	.	CSARAPAEKLFF	TGCAGTGCTAGAGCACCGGCCGAAAAACTGTTTTTT
TRBJ2-3	.	TRBV3-1	TRBD2	CASSHGSGAEKYTQYF	TGTGCCAGCAGCCACGGAAGCGGGGCGGAAAAATATACGCAGTATTTT
TRBJ2-5	.	TRBV7-2	.	CASSKERVSQETQYF	TGTGCCAGCAGCAAAGAGCGGGTGTCTCAAGAGACCCAGTACTTC
TRBJ2-6	few	TRBV7-2	.	CASSRGRSSGANVLTF	TGTGCCAGCAGCCGCGGACGGAGCTCTGGGGCCAACGTCCTGACTTTC
TRBJ1-4	.	TRBV5-6	TRBD1	CASSSPGTGSEKLFF	TGTGCCAGCAGCTCACCCGGGACAGGGTCTGAAAAACTGTTTTTT
TRBJ2-3	.	TRBV15	.	CATSRGDTQYF	TGTGCCACCAGCAGAGGAGATACGCAGTATTTT
TRBJ2-5	.	TRBV5-1	TRBD2	CASSLAGTSMETQYF	TGCGCCAGCAGCTTGGCAGGGACTAGTATGGAGACCCAGTACTTC
TRBJ1-3	few	TRBV20-1	.	CSARLPGSGDLGNTIYF	TGCAGTGCACGTCTCCCAGGGTCCGGGGACCTTGGAAACACCATATATTTT